The 27 T cell receptor beta chains below all came from one sample that was sequenced in a study of beta chain features in type 1 diabetes. Investigators reverse transcribed all isolated RNA, so they sequenced expressed TCRB transcripts. Only in-frame clones appear in the TCRdb table, and some are missing; sequencing was by immunoSEQ multiplex PCR. There are under 250,000 clones in the sample; around an eighth occur only once, and approximately 0.024% lies in the top ten. Sequenced material: naive CD4+ T cells from blood. Every receptor here comes from a woman in her 40s in good health.

This clone was observed a few times. This CDR3 is also generated by other DNA sequences in the sample. V usage is TRBV5-1 and J usage is TRBJ2-1, with 9 bases aligning to TRBD1. The CDR3 totals 14 residues. V dropped 0 bases and J dropped 7; count of bases not matched to a gene: 2. Germline V CDR1 and CDR2: SGHRS, YFSETQ. CDR3 in DNA: TGCGCCAGCAGCTTGGGACAGGGGGGGAATGAGCAGTTCTTC. It specifies CASSLGQGGNEQFF.

The chain has TRBV4-3 and TRBJ1-4; D possibly corresponds to TRBD1 (6 bases). V was shortened by 0 bases and J by 8 bases, with 19 bases between the two germline ends. CDR1 and CDR2 (germline): LGHNA, YSLEER. The CDR3 spans 17 residues. The CDR3 loop is CASSQDFWDTVSEKLFF. CDR3 DNA: TGCGCCAGCAGCCAAGATTTTTGGGACACGGTATCCGAAAAACTGTTTTTT.

The chain carries TRBV2 and TRBJ2-7, with D possibly matching TRBD1 (6 bases). The CDR3 has 13 amino acids. V gave up 7 bases and J gave up 4 bases, with 14 bases separating them. Germline V CDR1 and CDR2: SNHLY, FYNNEI. CDR3 nucleotide sequence: TGTGCCAGCAAGGCCGGGACACCTTACGAGCAGTACTTC. This encodes CASKAGTPYEQYF.

This clone was picked up a small number of times. Here the CDR3 DNA reads TGTGCCAGCAGCCTCACAGGGGAGGATTCACCCCTCCACTTT. As protein: CASSLTGEDSPLHF. The chain recombines TRBV7-6 with TRBJ1-6; the match to TRBD1 covers 7 bases. The CDR3 covers 14 residues. After removal of 5 bases from V and 8 bases from J, the junction contained 6 bases not matched to a gene. Germline lookup yields CDR1 SGHVS and CDR2 FNYEAQ.

This clone occurred a few times. The J gene is TRBJ2-1, the V gene TRBV19; 8 nucleotides agree with TRBD2. CDR3 length equals 14 residues. V lost 3 bases and J lost 7; bases outside the gene matches: 5. CDR1 LNHDA and CDR2 SQIVND come from the germline V gene (reference sequence). CDR3 sequence reads: CASSISGGPNEQFF. CDR3 nucleotide sequence: TGTGCCAGTAGTATCTCGGGGGGGCCTAATGAGCAGTTCTTC.

This clone has more than one count but fewer than ten. CDR3 DNA: TGTGCCAGCAGCGTAGGCGGGAACAATAATTCACCCCTCCACTTT. Translation: CASSVGGNNNSPLHF. The genes are TRBV9 and TRBJ1-6; D remains ambiguous. The CDR3 is made up of 15 amino acids. V was pared by 0 bases and J by 5 bases, with 9 bases between. Germline V lookup: CDR1 SGDLS, CDR2 YYNGEE.

The gene calls are TRBV7-2 and TRBJ1-5; D is unclear. CDR3 size: 13 residues. V lost 1 base, J lost 6 bases, and 7 bases lay in between. Germline V lookup: CDR1 SGHTA, CDR2 FQGNSA. CDR3 sequence: CASSLGQSQPQHF. The CDR3, as DNA: TGTGCCAGCAGCTTAGGCCAGTCTCAGCCCCAGCATTTT.

The V call is TRBV11-2, the J call TRBJ1-2; the match to TRBD1 covers 7 bases. The length of the CDR3 is 18 residues. The ends lost 2 bases at V and 7 bases at J; junction bases unmatched: 19. Germline CDR1 is SGHAT and CDR2 is FQNNGV. The CDR3 sequence is CASSLHGSGQESLGGYTF. Here the CDR3 DNA reads TGTGCCAGCAGCTTACATGGATCCGGACAGGAGAGCTTGGGTGGCTACACCTTC.

In its sample, this clone was seen a few times. The same CDR3 arises from other DNA sequences in this sample as well. The chain is built from TRBV9 and TRBJ2-3, with D possibly TRBD2 on 7 matching bases. CDR3 length equals 15 residues. Trimming shortened V by 0 bases and J by 2 bases, and 10 bases separated the two germline ends. Per the germline V gene, CDR1 is SGDLS and CDR2 is YYNGEE. The chain's CDR3 is CASSVGGGPTDTQYF. For the CDR3, the DNA is TGTGCCAGCAGCGTAGGGGGGGGGCCCACAGATACGCAGTATTTT.

This clone appeared a few times. The chain employs TRBV10-3 and TRBJ2-7, with D perhaps TRBD1 (6 bases). The V and J ends lost 10 bases and 3 bases respectively, with 13 bases between them. The germline CDR1 and CDR2 sequences are ENHRY and SYGVKD. The CDR3 is 12 residues long. DNA for the CDR3: TGTGCCACCGGGACACTTAACTACGAGCAGTACTTC. Translating it yields CATGTLNYEQYF.

The chain has TRBV6-5 and TRBJ1-1, with 7 positions matching TRBD1. There are 13 residues in the CDR3. The V and J ends lost 7 bases and 5 bases, in that order; junction bases with no gene match: 7. CDR1 is MNHEY, CDR2 SVGAGI, per germline. In nucleotides, the CDR3 is TGTGCCAGCATTGGAGGGGGCCTAACTGAAGCTTTCTTT. It codes for CASIGGGLTEAFF.

The table lists this clone with many counts. This chain uses TRBV29-1 with TRBJ2-1, with TRBD1 identical over 7 bases. The CDR3 covers 12 residues. The V and J ends lost 7 bases and 8 bases, in that order; junction bases with no gene match: 8. The germline V gene has CDR1 SQVTM and CDR2 ANQGSEA. In nucleotides, the CDR3 is TGCAGCGCACAACAGGGGATCGATGAGCAGTTCTTC. Translation: CSAQQGIDEQFF.

The chain combines TRBV5-6 with TRBJ2-5, with 9 bases matching TRBD1. Looked up from germline, CDR1 is SGHDT and CDR2 is YYEEEE. The CDR3 has 13 residues. Trimming at V came to 5 bases and at J to 4 bases, leaving 3 bases not matched to a gene. In nucleotides, the CDR3 is TGTGCCAGCAGATCGGACAGGGGAGAGACCCAGTACTTC. This encodes CASRSDRGETQYF.

The chain has TRBV25-1 and TRBJ2-3; the match to TRBD2 covers 13 bases. The CDR3 consists of 17 residues. CDR1 and CDR2 (germline): MGHDK, SYGVNS. Losses at the gene ends were 4 bases for V and 3 bases for J; bases not matched to a gene: 7. The CDR3 protein is CASSVLAGGPGTDTQYF. Written as DNA, the CDR3 is TGTGCCAGCAGTGTACTAGCGGGGGGGCCGGGTACAGATACGCAGTATTTT.

This clone has more than one count but fewer than ten. V gene TRBV5-1 combines with J gene TRBJ2-1; D might be TRBD2 (7 bases). CDR1 is SGHRS, CDR2 YFSETQ, per germline. The CDR3 consists of 16 residues. Trimming removed 0 bases at V and 2 bases at J, with 12 bases between. This CDR3 reads CASSLASGGTYNEQFF. The CDR3 DNA reads TGCGCCAGCAGCTTGGCCTCGGGGGGCACCTACAATGAGCAGTTCTTC.

This clone came up a few times. The V and J genes are TRBV19 and TRBJ2-3; perhaps TRBD1 as D (6 bases). The CDR3 has 14 residues. The germline gives CDR1 LNHDA, CDR2 SQIVND (reference sequence). With 7 bases removed from V and 2 bases from J, the gap between germline ends came to 13 bases. The CDR3: CASIPGQATDTQYF. As DNA, the CDR3 is TGTGCCAGTATCCCGGGACAAGCCACAGATACGCAGTATTTT. The full variable domain, completed using reference TRBV19 and TRBJ2-3, is DGGITQSPKYLFRKEGQNVTLSCEQNLNHDAMYWYRQDPGQGLRLIYYSQIVNDFQKGDIAEGYSVSREKKESFPLTVTSAQKNPTAFYLCASIPGQATDTQYFGPGTRLTVL.

The chain is built from TRBV5-6 and TRBJ2-2, with D possibly TRBD1 on 5 matching bases. Germline V lookup: CDR1 SGHDT, CDR2 YYEEEE. V dropped 0 bases and J dropped 2 bases, with 8 bases sitting between them. The CDR3 runs to 15 residues. For the CDR3, the DNA is TGTGCCAGCAGCTTGGTGCAGGGCAACACCGGGGAGCTGTTTTTT. It yields the protein CASSLVQGNTGELFF.

This rearrangement joins TRBV7-9 to TRBJ2-6, with TRBD1 matching 7 bases. In germline, CDR1 is SEHNR, CDR2 FQNEAQ (reference sequence). The CDR3 is 16 residues long. Trimming removed 5 bases from V and 2 bases from J; junction bases left unmatched: 6. DNA for the CDR3: TGTGCCAGCAGCCGGACGACAGGGCCTGGGGCCAACGTCCTGACTTTC. The encoded protein is CASSRTTGPGANVLTF.

The CDR3 reads CSVADRGEQPQHF. As DNA, the CDR3 is TGCAGCGTTGCCGACAGGGGCGAGCAGCCCCAGCATTTT. The J gene is TRBJ1-5, the V gene TRBV29-1, with 8 bases aligning to TRBD1. V lost 4 bases to trimming and J lost 7 bases; unmatched junction nucleotides: 6. There are 13 residues in the CDR3. The V gene's germline CDR1 is SQVTM and CDR2 ANQGSEA.

The rearrangement joins TRBV29-1 to TRBJ2-6, with 11 bases identical to TRBD1. Per the germline V gene, CDR1 is SQVTM and CDR2 is ANQGSEA. This CDR3 comprises 15 residues. With V trimmed by 7 bases and J by 0 bases, 2 bases remained unmatched. For the CDR3, the DNA is TGCAGCGGGGACAGGGGGTCCTCTGGGGCCAACGTCCTGACTTTC. It encodes CSGDRGSSGANVLTF. The variable domain in full, with the rest retrieved from reference TRBV29-1 and TRBJ2-6, is SAVISQKPSRDICQRGTSLTIQCQVDSQVTMMFWYRQQPGQSLTLIATANQGSEATYESGFVIDKFPISRPNLTFSTLTVSNMSPEDSSIYLCSGDRGSSGANVLTFGAGSRLTVL.

This clone has a handful of counts. The V gene is TRBV5-1, the J gene TRBJ2-5; TRBD1 agrees at 10 bases. CDR3 size: 18 residues. With V trimmed by 7 bases and J by 5 bases, 20 bases remained unmatched. The germline gives CDR1 SGHRS, CDR2 YFSETQ. The CDR3 here is CASYKGMTGGVYGETQYF. The CDR3 DNA reads TGCGCCAGCTACAAGGGGATGACAGGGGGCGTTTATGGGGAGACCCAGTACTTC.

The chain combines TRBV5-6 with TRBJ1-1, with 12 bases matching TRBD1. J lost 11 bases, V lost 1 base, and 9 bases had no gene match. CDR1 is SGHDT and CDR2 is YYEEEE in the germline V gene. The length of the CDR3 is 15 residues. The CDR3 spells CASSLTGTGGDWAFF. The DNA of the CDR3 is TGTGCCAGCAGCTTGACCGGGACAGGGGGCGATTGGGCTTTCTTT.

This clone has more than one count but fewer than ten. The V gene is TRBV7-6, the J gene TRBJ2-5; maybe TRBD1 (6 bases). The CDR3 spans 13 residues. Germline CDR1 SGHVS, CDR2 FNYEAQ. Trimming shortened V by 5 bases and J by 5 bases, and 12 bases separated the two germline ends. For the CDR3, the DNA is TGTGCCAGCAGCCGCAGGGGTTGGGAGACCCAGTACTTC. It codes for CASSRRGWETQYF.

The chain uses TRBV7-2 and TRBJ2-7, with 8 bases matching TRBD2. Looked up from germline, CDR1 is SGHTA and CDR2 is FQGNSA. The CDR3 loop spans 15 amino acids. Trimming removed 8 bases from V and 5 bases from J; junction bases left unmatched: 14. The chain's CDR3 is CASAVTGGRTHEQYF. The CDR3 region has the DNA TGTGCCAGCGCAGTAACGGGGGGGCGCACCCACGAGCAGTACTTC. Complete variable domain (other parts from reference TRBV7-2 and TRBJ2-7): GAGVSQSPSNKVTEKGKDVELRCDPISGHTALYWYRQSLGQGLEFLIYFQGNSAPDKSGLPSDRFSAERTGGSVSTLTIQRTQQEDSAVYLCASAVTGGRTHEQYFGPGTRLTVT.

In this sample, this clone turned up a few times. This sequence joins TRBV19 and TRBJ2-7, with D maybe TRBD1 (6 bases). Germline CDR1 is LNHDA and CDR2 is SQIVND (reference sequence). The CDR3 is 11 residues long. Trimming took off 5 bases at V and 12 bases at J, with 14 bases between the two ends. The CDR3 sequence is CASSSRDILYF. The CDR3 DNA follows: TGTGCCAGTAGTTCCCGGGACATTTTGTACTTC.

About this clone itself: The same CDR3 can be traced to other DNA sequences in this sample. V is TRBV18 and J is TRBJ1-1; no definite D call. Per the germline V gene, CDR1 is KGHSH and CDR2 is LQKENI. This CDR3 contains 13 residues. V shed 2 bases and J shed 1 base, with 5 bases lying between them. The CDR3 sequence is CASSPGQNTEAFF. The CDR3 region has the DNA TGTGCCAGCTCACCAGGGCAGAACACTGAAGCTTTCTTT.

This clone was recorded a few times. The chain joins TRBV11-2 to TRBJ1-2, with 11 positions matching TRBD1. Trimming removed 5 bases from V and 8 bases from J; junction bases left unmatched: 16. The V gene's germline CDR1 is SGHAT and CDR2 FQNNGV. The length of the CDR3 is 17 residues. CDR3 region: CASSHFRRGQGAEGYTF. The CDR3 DNA reads as TGTGCCAGCAGCCACTTCAGGCGTGGACAGGGGGCGGAAGGCTACACCTTC.